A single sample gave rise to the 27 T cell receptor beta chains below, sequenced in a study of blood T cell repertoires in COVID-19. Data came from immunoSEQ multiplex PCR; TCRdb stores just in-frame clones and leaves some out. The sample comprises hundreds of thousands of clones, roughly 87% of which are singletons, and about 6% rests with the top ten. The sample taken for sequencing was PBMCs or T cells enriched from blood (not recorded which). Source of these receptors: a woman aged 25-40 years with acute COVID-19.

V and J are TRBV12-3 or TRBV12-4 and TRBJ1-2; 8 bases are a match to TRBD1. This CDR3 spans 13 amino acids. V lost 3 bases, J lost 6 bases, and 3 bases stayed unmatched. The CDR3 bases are TGTGCCAGCAGTTTCAGGACAGGGAATGGCTACACCTTC. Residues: CASSFRTGNGYTF.

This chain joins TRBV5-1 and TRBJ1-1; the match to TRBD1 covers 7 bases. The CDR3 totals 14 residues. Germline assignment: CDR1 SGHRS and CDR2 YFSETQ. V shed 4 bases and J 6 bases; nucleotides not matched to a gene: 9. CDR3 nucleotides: TGCGCCAGCAGCATTACCGGGACAGACGCTGAAGCTTTCTTT. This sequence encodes CASSITGTDAEAFF.

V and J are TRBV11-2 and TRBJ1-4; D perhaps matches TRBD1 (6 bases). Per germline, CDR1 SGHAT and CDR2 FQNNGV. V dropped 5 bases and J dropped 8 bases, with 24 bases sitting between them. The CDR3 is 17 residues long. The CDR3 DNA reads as TGTGCCAGCAGCCAAGATTTCAGTGGTACAGGGCGGGAAAAACTGTTTTTT. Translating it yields CASSQDFSGTGREKLFF.

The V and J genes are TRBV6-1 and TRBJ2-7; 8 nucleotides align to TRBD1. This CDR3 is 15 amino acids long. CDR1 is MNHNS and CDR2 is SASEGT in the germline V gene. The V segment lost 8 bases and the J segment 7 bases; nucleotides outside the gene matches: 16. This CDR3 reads CASQLGQGAFGEQYF. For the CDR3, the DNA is TGTGCCAGCCAATTAGGGCAGGGGGCTTTCGGAGAGCAGTACTTC.

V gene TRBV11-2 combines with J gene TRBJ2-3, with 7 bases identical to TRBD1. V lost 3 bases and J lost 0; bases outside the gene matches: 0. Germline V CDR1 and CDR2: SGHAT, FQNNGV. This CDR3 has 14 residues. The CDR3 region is CASSLGQSTDTQYF. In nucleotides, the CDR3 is TGTGCCAGCAGCTTGGGACAGAGCACAGATACGCAGTATTTT.

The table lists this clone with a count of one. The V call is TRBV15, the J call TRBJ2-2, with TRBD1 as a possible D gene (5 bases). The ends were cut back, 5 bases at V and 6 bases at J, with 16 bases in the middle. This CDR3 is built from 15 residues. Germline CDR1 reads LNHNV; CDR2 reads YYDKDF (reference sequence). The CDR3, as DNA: TGTGCCACCAGCGAGACCGGACATTTGCCCGGGGAGCTGTTTTTT. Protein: CATSETGHLPGELFF.

The CDR3 DNA reads as TGCGCCAGCAGCCCCCGGACAGGGAGGATGAACACTGAAGCTTTCTTT. Amino acid sequence: CASSPRTGRMNTEAFF. V gene TRBV4-1 combines with J gene TRBJ1-1; 8 bases are shared with TRBD1. CDR1 and CDR2 from the germline V gene are MGHRA and YSYEKL. The CDR3 is made up of 16 amino acids. V was clipped by 4 bases and J by 0 bases; unmatched bases: 7.

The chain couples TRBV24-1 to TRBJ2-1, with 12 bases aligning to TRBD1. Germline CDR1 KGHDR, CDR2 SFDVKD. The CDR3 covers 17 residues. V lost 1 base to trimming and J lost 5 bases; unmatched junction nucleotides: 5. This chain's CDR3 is CATSDFGTGGTNNEQFF. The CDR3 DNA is TGTGCCACCAGTGATTTCGGGACAGGGGGCACTAACAATGAGCAGTTCTTC.

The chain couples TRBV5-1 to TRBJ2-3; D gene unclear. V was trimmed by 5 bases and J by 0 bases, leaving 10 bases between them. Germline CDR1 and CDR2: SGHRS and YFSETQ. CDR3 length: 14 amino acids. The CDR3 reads CASSQTTSTDTQYF. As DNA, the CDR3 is TGCGCCAGCAGTCAAACGACAAGCACAGATACGCAGTATTTT.

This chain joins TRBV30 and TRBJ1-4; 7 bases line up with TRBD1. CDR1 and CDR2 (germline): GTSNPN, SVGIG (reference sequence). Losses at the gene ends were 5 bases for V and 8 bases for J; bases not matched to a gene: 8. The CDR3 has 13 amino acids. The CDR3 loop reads CAWDRASGEKLFF. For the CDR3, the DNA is TGTGCCTGGGACAGGGCAAGTGGCGAAAAACTGTTTTTT.

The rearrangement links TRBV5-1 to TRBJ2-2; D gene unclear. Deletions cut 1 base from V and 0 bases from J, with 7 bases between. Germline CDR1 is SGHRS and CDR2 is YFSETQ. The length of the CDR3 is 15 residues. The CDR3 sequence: CASSLQSANTGELFF. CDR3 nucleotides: TGCGCCAGCAGCTTGCAGAGCGCGAACACCGGGGAGCTGTTTTTT.

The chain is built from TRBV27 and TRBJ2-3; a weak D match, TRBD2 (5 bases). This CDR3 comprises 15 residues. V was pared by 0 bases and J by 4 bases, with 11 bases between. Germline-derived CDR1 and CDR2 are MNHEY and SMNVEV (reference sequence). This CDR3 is CASSLSSGFADTQYF. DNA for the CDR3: TGTGCCAGCAGTTTATCCTCGGGGTTTGCAGATACGCAGTATTTT.

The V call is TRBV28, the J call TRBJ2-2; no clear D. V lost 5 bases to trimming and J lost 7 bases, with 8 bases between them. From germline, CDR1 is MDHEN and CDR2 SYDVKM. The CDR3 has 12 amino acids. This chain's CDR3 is CASSLLYGELFF. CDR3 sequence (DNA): TGTGCCAGCAGTCTGCTCTACGGGGAGCTGTTTTTT.

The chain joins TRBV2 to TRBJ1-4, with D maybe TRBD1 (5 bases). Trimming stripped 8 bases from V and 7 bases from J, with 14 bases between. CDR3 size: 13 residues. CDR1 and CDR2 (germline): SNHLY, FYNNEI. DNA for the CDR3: TGTGCCAGCTGTCCCCAGGGAGGTGAAAAACTGTTTTTT. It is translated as CASCPQGGEKLFF.

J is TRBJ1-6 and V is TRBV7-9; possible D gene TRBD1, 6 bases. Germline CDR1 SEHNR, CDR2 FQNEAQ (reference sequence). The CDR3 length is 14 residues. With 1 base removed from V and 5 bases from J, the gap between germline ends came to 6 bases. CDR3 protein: CASSLGDNNSPLHF. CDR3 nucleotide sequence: TGTGCCAGCAGCTTAGGGGACAATAATTCACCCCTCCACTTT.

The CDR3 loop is CASSPGTGTEKLFF. The CDR3 DNA reads as TGTGCCAGCAGTCCCGGGACAGGGACTGAAAAACTGTTTTTT. The chain links TRBV2 to TRBJ1-4, with TRBD1 matching 9 bases. The CDR3 is 14 residues long. Looked up from germline, CDR1 is SNHLY and CDR2 is FYNNEI. V shed 5 bases, J shed 7 bases, and the junction held 5 bases outside the gene matches.

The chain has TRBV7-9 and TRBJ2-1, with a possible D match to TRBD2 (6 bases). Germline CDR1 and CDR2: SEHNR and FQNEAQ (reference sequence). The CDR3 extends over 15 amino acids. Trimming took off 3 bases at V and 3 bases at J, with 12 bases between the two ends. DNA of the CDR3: TGTGCCAGCAGCTTGGGGGGATGGGGCTACAATGAGCAGTTCTTC. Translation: CASSLGGWGYNEQFF.

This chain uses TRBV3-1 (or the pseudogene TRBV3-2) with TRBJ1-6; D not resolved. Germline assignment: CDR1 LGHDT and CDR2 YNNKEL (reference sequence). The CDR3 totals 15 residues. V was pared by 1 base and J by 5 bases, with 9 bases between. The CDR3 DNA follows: TGTGCCAGCAGCCAAGCTACAGCCGATAATTCACCCCTCCACTTT. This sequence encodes CASSQATADNSPLHF.

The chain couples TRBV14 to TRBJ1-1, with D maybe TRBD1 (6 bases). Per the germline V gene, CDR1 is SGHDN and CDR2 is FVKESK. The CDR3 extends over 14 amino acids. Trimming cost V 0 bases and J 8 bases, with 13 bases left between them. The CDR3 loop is CASSQDLFGGEAFF. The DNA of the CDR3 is TGTGCCAGCAGCCAAGATCTCTTTGGGGGCGAAGCTTTCTTT.

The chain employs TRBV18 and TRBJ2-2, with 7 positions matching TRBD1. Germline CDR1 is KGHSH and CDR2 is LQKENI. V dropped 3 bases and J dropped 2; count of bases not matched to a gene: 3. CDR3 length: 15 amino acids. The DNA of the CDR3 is TGTGCCAGCTCACCGACAGGGATAAACACCGGGGAGCTGTTTTTT. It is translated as CASSPTGINTGELFF.

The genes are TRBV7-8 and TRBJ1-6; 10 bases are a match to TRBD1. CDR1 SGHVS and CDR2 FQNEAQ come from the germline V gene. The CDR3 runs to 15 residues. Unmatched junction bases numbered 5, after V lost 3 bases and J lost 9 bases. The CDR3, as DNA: TGTGCCAGCAGCTTCTCCGGGACAGGGGTTTCACCCCTCCACTTT. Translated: CASSFSGTGVSPLHF.

The CDR3 DNA is TGTGCCAGCCGGGGACAGGGGTACAATGAGCAGTTCTTC. It yields the protein CASRGQGYNEQFF. V usage is TRBV28 and J usage is TRBJ2-1, with 10 nucleotides matching TRBD1. V dropped 8 bases and J dropped 4; count of bases not matched to a gene: 2. The CDR3 spans 13 residues. Germline CDR1 MDHEN, CDR2 SYDVKM.

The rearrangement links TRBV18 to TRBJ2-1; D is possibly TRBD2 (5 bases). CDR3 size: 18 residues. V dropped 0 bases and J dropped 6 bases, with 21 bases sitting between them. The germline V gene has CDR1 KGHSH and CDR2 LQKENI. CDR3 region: CASSPPVVLARMANEQFF. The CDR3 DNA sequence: TGTGCCAGCTCACCACCGGTGGTTCTAGCACGGATGGCCAATGAGCAGTTCTTC. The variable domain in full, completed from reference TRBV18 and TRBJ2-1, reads NAGVMQNPRHLVRRRGQEARLRCSPMKGHSHVYWYRQLPEEGLKFMVYLQKENIIDESGMPKERFSAEFPKEGPSILRIQQVVRGDSAAYFCASSPPVVLARMANEQFFGPGTRLTVL.

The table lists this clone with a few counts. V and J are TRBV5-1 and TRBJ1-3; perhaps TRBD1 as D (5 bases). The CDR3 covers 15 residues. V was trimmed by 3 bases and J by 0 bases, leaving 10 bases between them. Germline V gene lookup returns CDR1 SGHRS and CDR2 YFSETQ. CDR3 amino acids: CASSSGTGSGNTIYF. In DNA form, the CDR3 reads TGCGCCAGCAGCTCAGGCACAGGCTCTGGAAACACCATATATTTT.

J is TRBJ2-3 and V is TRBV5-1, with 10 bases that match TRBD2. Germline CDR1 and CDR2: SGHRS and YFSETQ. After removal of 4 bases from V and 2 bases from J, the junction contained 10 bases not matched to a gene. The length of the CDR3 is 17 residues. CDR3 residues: CASSPNVLAGYTDTQYF. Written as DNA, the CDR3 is TGCGCCAGCAGCCCCAACGTACTAGCGGGGTACACAGATACGCAGTATTTT.

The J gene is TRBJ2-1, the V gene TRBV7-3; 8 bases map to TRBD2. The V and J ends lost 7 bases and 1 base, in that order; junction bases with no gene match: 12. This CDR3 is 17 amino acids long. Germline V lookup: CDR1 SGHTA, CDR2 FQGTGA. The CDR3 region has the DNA TGTGCCAGCACGAATCAGCGGGAGAGTCGGTCCTACAATGAGCAGTTCTTC. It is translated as CASTNQRESRSYNEQFF. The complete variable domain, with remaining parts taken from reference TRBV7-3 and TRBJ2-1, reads GAGVSQTPSNKVTEKGKYVELRCDPISGHTALYWYRQSLGQGPEFLIYFQGTGAADDSGLPNDRFFAVRPEGSVSTLKIQRTERGDSAVYLCASTNQRESRSYNEQFFGPGTRLTVL.

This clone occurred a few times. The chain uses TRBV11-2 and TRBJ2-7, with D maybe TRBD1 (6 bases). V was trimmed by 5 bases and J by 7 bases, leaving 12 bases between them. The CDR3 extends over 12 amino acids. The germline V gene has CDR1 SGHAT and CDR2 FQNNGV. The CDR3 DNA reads TGTGCCAGCAGCCCCGGGACATGGGAGCAGTACTTC. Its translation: CASSPGTWEQYF.